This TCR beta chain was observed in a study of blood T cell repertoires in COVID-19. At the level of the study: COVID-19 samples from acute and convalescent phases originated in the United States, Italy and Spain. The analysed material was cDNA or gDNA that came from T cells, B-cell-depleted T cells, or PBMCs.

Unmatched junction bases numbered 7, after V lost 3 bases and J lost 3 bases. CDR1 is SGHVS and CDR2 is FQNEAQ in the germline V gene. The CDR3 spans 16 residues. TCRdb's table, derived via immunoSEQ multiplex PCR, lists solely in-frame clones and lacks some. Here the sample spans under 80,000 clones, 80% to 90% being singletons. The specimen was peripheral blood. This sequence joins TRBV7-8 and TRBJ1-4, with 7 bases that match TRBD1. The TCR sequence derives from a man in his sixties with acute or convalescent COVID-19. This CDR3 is CASSFSRDSPNEKLFF. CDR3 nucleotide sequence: TGTGCCAGCAGCTTCTCCCGGGACAGCCCTAATGAAAAACTGTTTTTT.